The rows below give T cell receptor beta chains drawn from one sample of a study of T cell repertoires in cytomegalovirus infection. TCRdb re-derived calls from the reads in MiXCR, one entry per CDR3 protein. This table holds about 100,000 distinct CDR3 sequences, around a quarter found once. The sample comprised CD8+ T cells from PBMCs. These receptors all stem from a human donor in good health (CMV status not recorded). Some clones in this sample may be carry-over from other donors' samples. Both conserved end residues are part of each CDR3. The D gene is left open where the match is weak. The size entry is marked missing in some rows and otherwise reads once, few, many or a size class.

D: TRBD1; J: TRBJ1-5; size: .; V: TRBV7-9; DNA: TGTGCCAGCAGCCTGGGACAGGGGAGGGTTCAGCCCCAGCATTTT; CDR3: CASSLGQGRVQPQHF
D: .; J: TRBJ2-7; size: .; V: TRBV3-1; DNA: TGTGCCAGCAGCCAAAACGGCAGAACCTACGAGCAGTACTTC; CDR3: CASSQNGRTYEQYF
D: .; J: TRBJ1-5; size: .; V: TRBV7-6; DNA: TGTGCCAGCAGCCTCAAGTGGCAGGGGTGGGGCAATCAGCCCCAGCATTTT; CDR3: CASSLKWQGWGNQPQHF
D: .; J: TRBJ2-3; size: .; V: TRBV7-9; DNA: TGTGCCAGCAGAGGCGGGGCCTCAGATACGCAGTATTTT; CDR3: CASRGGASDTQYF
D: TRBD2; J: TRBJ2-7; size: .; V: TRBV11-3; DNA: TGTGCCAGCAGCCCGAGACTAGCGGGAGTCTGCGAGCAGTACTTC; CDR3: CASSPRLAGVCEQYF
D: .; J: TRBJ2-2; size: many; V: TRBV4-3; DNA: TGCGCCAGCAGCCATACTGGGAGGGAGCTGTTTTTT; CDR3: CASSHTGRELFF
D: TRBD2; J: TRBJ2-5; size: few; V: TRBV12-3/TRBV12-4; DNA: TGTGCCATCGGACTAGCGGAAGAGACCCAGTACTTC; CDR3: CAIGLAEETQYF
D: .; J: TRBJ1-1; size: many; V: TRBV28; DNA: TGTGCCAGCGCGCAGTTGAACACTGAAGCTTTCTTT; CDR3: CASAQLNTEAFF
D: .; J: TRBJ1-1; size: few; V: TRBV28; DNA: TGTGCCAGCAGTTTAGGGCAAACGTACTCTCCGAGGGGCACTGAAGCTTTCTTT; CDR3: CASSLGQTYSPRGTEAFF
D: .; J: TRBJ2-1; size: few; V: TRBV19; DNA: TGTGCCAGTAGTATAGGCGGGGGCCCCAATGAGCAGTTCTTC; CDR3: CASSIGGGPNEQFF
D: .; J: TRBJ2-7; size: .; V: TRBV7-9; DNA: TGTGCCAGCATGGGGGGCGAGCAGTACTTC; CDR3: CASMGGEQYF
D: TRBD2; J: TRBJ2-1; size: .; V: TRBV11-2; DNA: TGTGCCAGCGGAACTAGCGGGGCCCGAGTAGAGCAGTTCTTC; CDR3: CASGTSGARVEQFF
D: TRBD1; J: TRBJ1-4; size: few; V: TRBV28; DNA: TGTGCCAGCAGCCCCGATGGAGGGGGCGCGGAAAAACTGTTTTTT; CDR3: CASSPDGGGAEKLFF
D: .; J: TRBJ2-7; size: .; V: TRBV20-1; DNA: TGCAGTGCTAGAGGGGTGGCAGATCAAACCTACGAGCAGTACTTC; CDR3: CSARGVADQTYEQYF
D: TRBD2; J: TRBJ2-2; size: few; V: TRBV11-2; DNA: TGTGCCAGCAGCTTACCCCCGGGACTAGCGGGGGCCACCGGGGAGCTGTTTTTT; CDR3: CASSLPPGLAGATGELFF
D: TRBD2; J: TRBJ2-7; size: many; V: TRBV11-2; DNA: TGTGCCAGCAGCTTAGAGTTCAGCGGGGGAAGCTACGAGCAGTACTTC; CDR3: CASSLEFSGGSYEQYF
D: TRBD1; J: TRBJ1-1; size: many; V: TRBV7-9; DNA: TGTGCCAGCAGCGTCCCGGGACAGGGGGCTAGAGCTTTCTTT; CDR3: CASSVPGQGARAFF
D: TRBD1; J: TRBJ1-2; size: many; V: TRBV11-2; DNA: TGTGCCAGCAGCTTCTCGGACAGGGTTAACTATGGCTACACCTTC; CDR3: CASSFSDRVNYGYTF
D: TRBD2; J: TRBJ2-5; size: few; V: TRBV11-2; DNA: TGTGCCAGCAGCTATCCCGCGACTAGCGGGAGGATCGATGAAGAGACCCAGTACTTC; CDR3: CASSYPATSGRIDEETQYF
D: TRBD1; J: TRBJ2-2; size: many; V: TRBV6-1; DNA: TGTGCCAGCAGTATAGCGGGACAGGGGGTCGCCGGGGAGCTGTTTTTT; CDR3: CASSIAGQGVAGELFF
D: TRBD2; J: TRBJ2-1; size: .; V: TRBV6-2/TRBV6-3; DNA: TGTGCCAGCAGTTACTCCGGGGGGTATGAGCAGTTCTTC; CDR3: CASSYSGGYEQFF
D: .; J: TRBJ2-1; size: .; V: TRBV27; DNA: TGTGCCAGCAGTTACGGAACCTACAATGAGCAGTTCTTC; CDR3: CASSYGTYNEQFF
D: TRBD1; J: TRBJ2-6; size: many; V: TRBV7-2; DNA: TGTGCCAGCAGGGACGGACAGGGGAGTGACGGGGCCAACGTCCTGACTTTC; CDR3: CASRDGQGSDGANVLTF
D: TRBD1; J: TRBJ1-2; size: .; V: TRBV24-1; DNA: TGTGCCACATGGGACAGGGACTATGGCTACACCTTC; CDR3: CATWDRDYGYTF
D: .; J: TRBJ2-7; size: .; V: TRBV6-2/TRBV6-3; DNA: TGTGCCAGCAGTTATAAGAGGGGTGTCTCCTACGAGCAGTACTTC; CDR3: CASSYKRGVSYEQYF
D: TRBD1; J: TRBJ2-2; size: few; V: TRBV7-9; DNA: TGTGCCAGCAGAGAAAGGACAGGCCCGAACACCGGGGAGCTGTTTTTT; CDR3: CASRERTGPNTGELFF
D: TRBD2; J: TRBJ2-3; size: .; V: TRBV2; DNA: TGTGCCAGCAGTGTAGCGGGAGGCGGCACAGATACGCAGTATTTT; CDR3: CASSVAGGGTDTQYF
D: .; J: TRBJ2-1; size: few; V: TRBV7-9; DNA: TGTGCCAGCATCCAAAAGCGAGAGGCCCCCTACAATGAGCAGTTCTTC; CDR3: CASIQKREAPYNEQFF
D: .; J: TRBJ1-1; size: .; V: TRBV20-1; DNA: TGCAGTGCTGTGCGGGGGGCGAACACTGAAGCTTTCTTT; CDR3: CSAVRGANTEAFF